This T cell receptor beta chain was captured in a study of early stage breast cancer tumors. Overall study findings and caveats: Blood repertoires resembled normal breast more than tumor.

Germline lookup yields CDR1 LGHNA and CDR2 YNFKEQ. There are 14 residues in the CDR3. V was cut by 0 bases and J by 5 bases, with 10 bases left in between. Repertoires were generated with immunoSEQ multiplex PCR, while TCRdb's copy carries only in-frame clones and drops some. The table includes 45,000 to 60,000 clones, about nine tenths detected once. Notes on this clone: The antigen is not known.

The TCR originated in a person between 65 and 80 years old with breast cancer. Sequencing used blood. V and J are TRBV4-2 and TRBJ2-5; maybe TRBD1 (5 bases). Here the CDR3 DNA reads TGTGCCAGCAGCCAAGAAAGGGGAAGTGAGACCCAGTACTTC. Protein sequence: CASSQERGSETQYF.